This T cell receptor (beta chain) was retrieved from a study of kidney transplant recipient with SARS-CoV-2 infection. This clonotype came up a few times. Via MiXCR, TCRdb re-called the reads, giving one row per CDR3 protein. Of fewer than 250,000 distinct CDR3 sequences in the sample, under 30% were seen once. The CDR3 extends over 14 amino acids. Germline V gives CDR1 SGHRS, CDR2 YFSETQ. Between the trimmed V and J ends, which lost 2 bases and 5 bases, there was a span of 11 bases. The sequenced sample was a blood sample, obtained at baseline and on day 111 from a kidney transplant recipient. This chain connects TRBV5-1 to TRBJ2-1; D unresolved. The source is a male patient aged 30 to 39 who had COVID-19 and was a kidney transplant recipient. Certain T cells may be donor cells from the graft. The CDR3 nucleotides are TGCGCCAGCAGCTTACCGGCCGACGACAATGAGCAGTTCTTC. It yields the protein CASSLPADDNEQFF.